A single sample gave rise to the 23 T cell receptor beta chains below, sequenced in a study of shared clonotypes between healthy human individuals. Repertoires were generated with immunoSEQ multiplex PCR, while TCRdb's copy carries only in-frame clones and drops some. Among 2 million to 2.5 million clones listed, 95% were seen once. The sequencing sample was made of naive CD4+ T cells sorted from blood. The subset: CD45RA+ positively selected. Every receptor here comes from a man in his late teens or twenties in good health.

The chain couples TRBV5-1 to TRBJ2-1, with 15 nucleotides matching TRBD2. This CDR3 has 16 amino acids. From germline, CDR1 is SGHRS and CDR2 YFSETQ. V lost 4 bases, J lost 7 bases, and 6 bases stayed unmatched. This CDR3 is CASSRMGLAGGNEQFF. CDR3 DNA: TGCGCCAGCAGCCGGATGGGACTAGCGGGAGGTAATGAGCAGTTCTTC.

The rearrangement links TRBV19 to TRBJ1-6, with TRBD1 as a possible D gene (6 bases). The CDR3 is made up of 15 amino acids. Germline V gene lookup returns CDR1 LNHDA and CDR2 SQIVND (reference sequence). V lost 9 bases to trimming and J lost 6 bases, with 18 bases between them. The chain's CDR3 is CASHSGTTFNSPLHF. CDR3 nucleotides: TGTGCCAGCCACTCCGGGACAACGTTTAATTCACCCCTCCACTTT.

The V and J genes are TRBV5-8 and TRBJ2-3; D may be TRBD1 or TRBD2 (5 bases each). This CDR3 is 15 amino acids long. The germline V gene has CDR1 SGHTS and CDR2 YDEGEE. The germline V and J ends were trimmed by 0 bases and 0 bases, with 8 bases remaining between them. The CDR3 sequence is CASSLGGASTDTQYF. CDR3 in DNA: TGTGCCAGCAGCTTGGGAGGGGCGAGCACAGATACGCAGTATTTT. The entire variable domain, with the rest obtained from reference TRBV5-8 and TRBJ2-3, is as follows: EAGVTQSPTHLIKTRGQQATLRCSPISGHTSVYWYQQALGLGLQFLLWYDEGEERNRGNFPPRFSGRQFPNYSSELNVNALELEDSALYLCASSLGGASTDTQYFGPGTRLTVL.

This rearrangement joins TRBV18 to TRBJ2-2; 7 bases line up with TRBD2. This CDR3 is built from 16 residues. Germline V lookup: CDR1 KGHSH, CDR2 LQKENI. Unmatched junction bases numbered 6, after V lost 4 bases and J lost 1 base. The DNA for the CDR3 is TGTGCCAGCTCACTGGGGAGCGGGGTGAACACCGGGGAGCTGTTTTTT. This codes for CASSLGSGVNTGELFF. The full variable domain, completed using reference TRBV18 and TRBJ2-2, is NAGVMQNPRHLVRRRGQEARLRCSPMKGHSHVYWYRQLPEEGLKFMVYLQKENIIDESGMPKERFSAEFPKEGPSILRIQQVVRGDSAAYFCASSLGSGVNTGELFFGEGSRLTVL.

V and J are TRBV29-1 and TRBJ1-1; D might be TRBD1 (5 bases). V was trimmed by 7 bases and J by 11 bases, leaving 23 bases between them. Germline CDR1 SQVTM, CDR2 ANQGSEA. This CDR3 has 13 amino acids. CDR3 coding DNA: TGCAGCGGTGGGGGAGTAGGACCCGGAGGGGCTTTCTTT. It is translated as CSGGGVGPGGAFF.

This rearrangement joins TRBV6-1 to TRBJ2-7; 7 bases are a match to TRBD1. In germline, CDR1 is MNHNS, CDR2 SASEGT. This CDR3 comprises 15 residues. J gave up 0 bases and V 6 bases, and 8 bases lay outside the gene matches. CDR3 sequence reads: CASRTDRRVSYEQYF. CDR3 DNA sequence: TGTGCCAGCAGGACGGACAGGCGGGTCTCCTACGAGCAGTACTTC.

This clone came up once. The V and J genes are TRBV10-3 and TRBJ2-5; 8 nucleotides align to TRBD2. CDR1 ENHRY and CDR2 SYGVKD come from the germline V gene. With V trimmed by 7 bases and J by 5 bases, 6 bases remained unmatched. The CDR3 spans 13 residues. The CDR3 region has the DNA TGTGCCATCAACAGCGGGGGTGAGGAGACCCAGTACTTC. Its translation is CAINSGGEETQYF.

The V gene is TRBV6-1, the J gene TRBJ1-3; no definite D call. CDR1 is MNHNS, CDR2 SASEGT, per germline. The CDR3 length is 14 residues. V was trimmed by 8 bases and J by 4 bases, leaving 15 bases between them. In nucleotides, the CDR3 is TGTGCCAGCCGGGATGACGCGGGGGGAAACACCATATATTTT. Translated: CASRDDAGGNTIYF.

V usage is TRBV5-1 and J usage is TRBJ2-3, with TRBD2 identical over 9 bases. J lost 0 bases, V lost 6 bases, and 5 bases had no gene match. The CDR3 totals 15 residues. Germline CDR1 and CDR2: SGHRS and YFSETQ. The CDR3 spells CASTLAGASTDTQYF. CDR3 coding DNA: TGCGCCAGCACGTTAGCGGGGGCTAGCACAGATACGCAGTATTTT.

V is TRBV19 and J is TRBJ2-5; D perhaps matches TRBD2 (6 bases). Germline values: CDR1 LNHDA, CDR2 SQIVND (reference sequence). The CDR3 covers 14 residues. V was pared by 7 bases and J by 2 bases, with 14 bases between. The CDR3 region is CASNPGLHQETQYF. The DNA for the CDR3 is TGTGCCAGTAACCCGGGACTGCATCAAGAGACCCAGTACTTC.

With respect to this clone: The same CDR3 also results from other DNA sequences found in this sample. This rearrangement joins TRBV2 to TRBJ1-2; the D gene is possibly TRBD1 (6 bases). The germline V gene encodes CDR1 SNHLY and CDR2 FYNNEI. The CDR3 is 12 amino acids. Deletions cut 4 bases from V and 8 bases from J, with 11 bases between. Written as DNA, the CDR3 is TGTGCCAGCAGTGTAGGGGGTGAGGGCTACACCTTC. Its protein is CASSVGGEGYTF.

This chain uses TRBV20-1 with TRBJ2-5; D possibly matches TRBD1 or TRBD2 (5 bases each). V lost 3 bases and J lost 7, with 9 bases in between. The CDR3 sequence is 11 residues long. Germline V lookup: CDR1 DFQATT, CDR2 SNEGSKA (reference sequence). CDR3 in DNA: TGCAGTGCTAGGGGGGTAGGGACCCAGTACTTC. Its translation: CSARGVGTQYF.

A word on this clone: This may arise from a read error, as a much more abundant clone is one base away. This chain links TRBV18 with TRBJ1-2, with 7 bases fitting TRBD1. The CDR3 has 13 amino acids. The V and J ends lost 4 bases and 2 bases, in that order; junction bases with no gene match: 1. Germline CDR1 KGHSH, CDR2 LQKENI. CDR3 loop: CASSQGQNYGYTF. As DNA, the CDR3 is TGTGCCAGCTCACAGGGACAGAACTATGGCTACACCTTC.

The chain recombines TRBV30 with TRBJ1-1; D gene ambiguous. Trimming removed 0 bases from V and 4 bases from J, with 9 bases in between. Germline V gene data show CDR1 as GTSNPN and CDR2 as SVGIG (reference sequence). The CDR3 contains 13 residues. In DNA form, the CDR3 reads TGTGCCTGGAGTGTCGCAAGGGCCACTGAAGCTTTCTTT. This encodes CAWSVARATEAFF.

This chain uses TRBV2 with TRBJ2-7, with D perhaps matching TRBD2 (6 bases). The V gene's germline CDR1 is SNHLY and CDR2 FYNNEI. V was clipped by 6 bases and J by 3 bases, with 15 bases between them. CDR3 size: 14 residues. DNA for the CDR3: TGTGCCAGCAGCGGGGGAGCTGAAGGCTACGAGCAGTACTTC. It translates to CASSGGAEGYEQYF.

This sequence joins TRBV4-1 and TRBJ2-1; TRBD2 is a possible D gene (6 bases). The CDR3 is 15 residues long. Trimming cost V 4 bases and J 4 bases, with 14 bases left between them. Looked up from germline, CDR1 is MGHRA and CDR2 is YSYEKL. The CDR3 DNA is TGCGCCAGCAGCCGAACCGGGACTGGGTACAATGAGCAGTTCTTC. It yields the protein CASSRTGTGYNEQFF.

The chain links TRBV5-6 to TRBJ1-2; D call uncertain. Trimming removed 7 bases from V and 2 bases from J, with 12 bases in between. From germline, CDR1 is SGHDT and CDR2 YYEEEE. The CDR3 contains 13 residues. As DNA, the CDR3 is TGTGCCAGCGAAGACCTGACCAACTATGGCTACACCTTC. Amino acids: CASEDLTNYGYTF.

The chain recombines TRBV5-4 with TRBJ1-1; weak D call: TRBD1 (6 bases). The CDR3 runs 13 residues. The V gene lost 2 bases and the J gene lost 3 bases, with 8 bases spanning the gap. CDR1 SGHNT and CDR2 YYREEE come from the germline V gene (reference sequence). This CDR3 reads CASSFNRDTEAFF. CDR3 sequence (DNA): TGTGCCAGCAGCTTTAACAGGGACACTGAAGCTTTCTTT.

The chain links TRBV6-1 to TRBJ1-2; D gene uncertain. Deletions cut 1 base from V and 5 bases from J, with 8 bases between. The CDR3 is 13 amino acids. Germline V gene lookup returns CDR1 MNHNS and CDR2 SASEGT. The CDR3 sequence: CASSEEGTYGYTF. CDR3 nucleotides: TGTGCCAGCAGTGAAGAGGGAACGTATGGCTACACCTTC.

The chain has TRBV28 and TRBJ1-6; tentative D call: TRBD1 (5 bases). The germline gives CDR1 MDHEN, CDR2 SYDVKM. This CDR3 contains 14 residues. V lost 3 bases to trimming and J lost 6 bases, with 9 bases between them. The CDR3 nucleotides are TGTGCCAGCAGTTTCGACAGAGTTAATTCACCCCTCCACTTT. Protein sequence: CASSFDRVNSPLHF.

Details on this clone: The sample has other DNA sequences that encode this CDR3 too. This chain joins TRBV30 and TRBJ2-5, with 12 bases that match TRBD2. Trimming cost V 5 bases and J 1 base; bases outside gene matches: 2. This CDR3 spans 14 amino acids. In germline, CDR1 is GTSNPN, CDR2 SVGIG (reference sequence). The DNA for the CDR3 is TGTGCCTGGCGACTAGCGGGGGCCCAAGAGACCCAGTACTTC. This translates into CAWRLAGAQETQYF.

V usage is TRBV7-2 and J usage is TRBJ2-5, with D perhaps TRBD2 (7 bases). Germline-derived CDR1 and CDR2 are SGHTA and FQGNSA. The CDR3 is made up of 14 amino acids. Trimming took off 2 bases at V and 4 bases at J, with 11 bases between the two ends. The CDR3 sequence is CASSLMRGGETQYF. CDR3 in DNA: TGTGCCAGCAGCTTAATGAGGGGGGGAGAGACCCAGTACTTC.

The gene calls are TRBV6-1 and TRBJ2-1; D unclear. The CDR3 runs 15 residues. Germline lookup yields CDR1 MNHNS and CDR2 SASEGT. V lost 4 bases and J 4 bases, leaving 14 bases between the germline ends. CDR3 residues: CASSGNHLAYNEQFF. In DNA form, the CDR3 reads TGTGCCAGCAGTGGAAACCATCTGGCTTACAATGAGCAGTTCTTC.